This paragraph reports one T cell receptor beta chain. The antigen is unknown. These data belong to a study of T cell responses to AZD1222 COVID-19 vaccine. In the study overall: Second-dose groups at about 4 or about 12 weeks were pooled. Study results and caveats: White British people made up most donors, females outnumbered males, and clonal diversity was possibly underestimated.

Some clones are missing from TCRdb's copy, which holds only in-frame ones; the method was immunoSEQ multiplex PCR. The sample holds approximately 35,000 clones, 75% to 90% seen once. Germline CDR1 GTSNPN, CDR2 SVGIG (reference sequence). Trimming shortened V by 2 bases and J by 9 bases, and 11 bases separated the two germline ends. The CDR3 is made up of 13 amino acids. The sequencing here drew on peripheral blood, taken on day 0 of AZD1222 vaccination. The receptor's source is an adult in good health. This rearrangement joins TRBV30 to TRBJ1-6, with unresolved D. The CDR3 region has the DNA TGTGCCTGGAGTTACAGAAGTAGTTCACCCCTCCACTTT. It codes for CAWSYRSSSPLHF.